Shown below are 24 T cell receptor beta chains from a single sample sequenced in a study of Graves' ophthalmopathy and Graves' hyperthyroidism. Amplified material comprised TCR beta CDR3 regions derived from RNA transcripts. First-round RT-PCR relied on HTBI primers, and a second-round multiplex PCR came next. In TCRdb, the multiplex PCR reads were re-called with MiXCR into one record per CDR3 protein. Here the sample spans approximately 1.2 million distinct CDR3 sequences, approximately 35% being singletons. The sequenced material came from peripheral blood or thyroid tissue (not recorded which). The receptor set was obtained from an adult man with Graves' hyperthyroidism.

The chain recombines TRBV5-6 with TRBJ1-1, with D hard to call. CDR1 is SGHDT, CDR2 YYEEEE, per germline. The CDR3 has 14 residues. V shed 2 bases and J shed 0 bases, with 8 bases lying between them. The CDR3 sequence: CASSFRNLNTEAFF. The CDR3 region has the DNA TGTGCCAGCAGCTTCCGCAACTTGAACACTGAAGCTTTCTTT.

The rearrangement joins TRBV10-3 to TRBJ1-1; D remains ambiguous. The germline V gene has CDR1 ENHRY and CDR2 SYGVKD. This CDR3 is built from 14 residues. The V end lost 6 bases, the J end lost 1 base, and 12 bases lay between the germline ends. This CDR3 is CAIRNTAANTEAFF. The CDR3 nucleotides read TGTGCCATCAGAAATACAGCAGCGAACACTGAAGCTTTCTTT.

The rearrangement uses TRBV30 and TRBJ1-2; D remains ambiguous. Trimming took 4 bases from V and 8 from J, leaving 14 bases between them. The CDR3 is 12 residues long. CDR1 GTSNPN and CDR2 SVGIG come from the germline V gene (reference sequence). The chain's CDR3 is CAWISTPGGYTF. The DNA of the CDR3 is TGTGCCTGGATTTCCACGCCGGGGGGCTACACCTTC. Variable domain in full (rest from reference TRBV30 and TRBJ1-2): SQTIHQWPATLVQPVGSPLSLECTVEGTSNPNLYWYRQAAGRGLQLLFYSVGIGQISSEVPQNLSASRPQDRQFILSSKKLLLSDSGFYLCAWISTPGGYTFGSGTRLTVV.

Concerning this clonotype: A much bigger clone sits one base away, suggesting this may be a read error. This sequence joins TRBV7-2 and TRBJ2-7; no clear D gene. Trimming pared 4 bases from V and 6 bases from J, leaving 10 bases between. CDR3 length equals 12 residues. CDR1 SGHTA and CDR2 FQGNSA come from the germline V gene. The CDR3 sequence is CASSSTLTEQYF. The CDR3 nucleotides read TGTGCCAGCAGCTCCACCCTCACCGAGCAGTACTTC.

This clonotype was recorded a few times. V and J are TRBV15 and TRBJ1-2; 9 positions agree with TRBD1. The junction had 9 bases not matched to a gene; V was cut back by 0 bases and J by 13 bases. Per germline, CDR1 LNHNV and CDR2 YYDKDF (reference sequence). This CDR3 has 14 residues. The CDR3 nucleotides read TGTGCCACCAGCAGAGATATGGGACAGGGTATTTTCACCTTC. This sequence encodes CATSRDMGQGIFTF.

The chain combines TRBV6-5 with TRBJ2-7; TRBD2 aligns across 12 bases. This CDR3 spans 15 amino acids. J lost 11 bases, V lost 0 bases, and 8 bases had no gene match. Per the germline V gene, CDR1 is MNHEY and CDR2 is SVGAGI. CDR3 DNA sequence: TGTGCCAGCAGTTACTCGAAGTCCCTAGCGGGGGGGAAGTACTTC. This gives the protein CASSYSKSLAGGKYF.

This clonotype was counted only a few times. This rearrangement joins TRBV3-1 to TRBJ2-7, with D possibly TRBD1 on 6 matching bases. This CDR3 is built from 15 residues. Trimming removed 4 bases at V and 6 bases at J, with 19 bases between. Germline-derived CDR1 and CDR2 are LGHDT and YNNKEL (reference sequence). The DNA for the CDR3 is TGTGCCAGCAGCCTAGTTGGGACAACGGGGCGCGAGCAGTACTTC. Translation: CASSLVGTTGREQYF.

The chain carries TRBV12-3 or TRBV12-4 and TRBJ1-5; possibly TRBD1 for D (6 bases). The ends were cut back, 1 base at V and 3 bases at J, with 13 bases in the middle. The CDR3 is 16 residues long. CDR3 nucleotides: TGTGCCAGCAGTTTAGAGGCAGGGGCCGACAATCAGCCCCAGCATTTT. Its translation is CASSLEAGADNQPQHF.

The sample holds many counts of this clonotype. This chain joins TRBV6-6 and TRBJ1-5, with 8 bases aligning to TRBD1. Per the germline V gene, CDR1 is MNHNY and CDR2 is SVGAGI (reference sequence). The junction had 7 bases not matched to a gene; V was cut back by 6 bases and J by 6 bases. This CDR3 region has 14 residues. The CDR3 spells CASSGQGGGQPQHF. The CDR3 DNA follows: TGTGCCAGCAGCGGACAGGGCGGCGGTCAGCCCCAGCATTTT.

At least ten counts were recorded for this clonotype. The DNA for the CDR3 is TGTGCCAGCGGGGAGTTCATAGCAACTCAGCCCCAGCATTTT. Its protein is CASGEFIATQPQHF. This rearrangement joins TRBV2 to TRBJ1-5, with D hard to call. The CDR3 is made up of 14 amino acids. CDR1 is SNHLY and CDR2 is FYNNEI in the germline V gene. Between the trimmed V and J ends, which lost 8 bases and 6 bases, there was a span of 17 bases. Full variable domain (rest looked up from reference TRBV2 and TRBJ1-5): EPEVTQTPSHQVTQMGQEVILRCVPISNHLYFYWYRQILGQKVEFLVSFYNNEISEKSEIFDDQFSVERPDGSNFTLKIRSTKLEDSAMYFCASGEFIATQPQHFGDGTRLSIL.

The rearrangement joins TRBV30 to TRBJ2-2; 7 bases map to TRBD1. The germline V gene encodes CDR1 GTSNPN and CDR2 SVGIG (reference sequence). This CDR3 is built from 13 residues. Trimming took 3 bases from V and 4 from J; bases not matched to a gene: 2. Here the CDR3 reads CAWRGQATGELFF. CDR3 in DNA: TGTGCCTGGAGAGGACAGGCCACCGGGGAGCTGTTTTTT.

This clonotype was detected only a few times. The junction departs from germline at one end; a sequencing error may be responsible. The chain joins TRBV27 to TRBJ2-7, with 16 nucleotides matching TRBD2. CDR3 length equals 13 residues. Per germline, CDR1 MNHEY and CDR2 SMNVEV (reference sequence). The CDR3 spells CASTSGLAGGAGF. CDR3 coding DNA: TGTGCCAGCACCTCGGGACTAGCGGGGGGGGCCGGTTTC.

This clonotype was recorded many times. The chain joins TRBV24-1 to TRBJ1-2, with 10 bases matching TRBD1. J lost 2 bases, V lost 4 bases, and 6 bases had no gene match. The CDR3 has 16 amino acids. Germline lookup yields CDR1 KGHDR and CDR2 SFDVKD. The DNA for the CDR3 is TGTGCCACCAGTGACCCCGGACAGGGGGAGAACTATGGCTACACCTTC. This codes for CATSDPGQGENYGYTF.

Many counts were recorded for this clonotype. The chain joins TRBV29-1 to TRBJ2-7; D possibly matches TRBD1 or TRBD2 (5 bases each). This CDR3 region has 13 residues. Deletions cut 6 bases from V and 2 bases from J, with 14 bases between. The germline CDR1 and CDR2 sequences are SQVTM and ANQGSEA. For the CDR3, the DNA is TGCAGCGTACCCGGGACGATTGCCTACGAGCAGTACTTC. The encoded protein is CSVPGTIAYEQYF.

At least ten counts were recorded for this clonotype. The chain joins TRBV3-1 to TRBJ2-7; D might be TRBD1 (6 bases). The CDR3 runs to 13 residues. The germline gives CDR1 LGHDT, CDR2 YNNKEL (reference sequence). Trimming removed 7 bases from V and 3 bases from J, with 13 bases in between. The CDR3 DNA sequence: TGTGCCAGCACGAGGGGACAATTCTACGAGCAGTACTTC. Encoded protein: CASTRGQFYEQYF.

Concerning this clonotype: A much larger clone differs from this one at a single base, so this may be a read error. In DNA form, the CDR3 reads TGCAGTGCTGGTCCCAATGAAAAACTGTCTTTT. This gives the protein CSAGPNEKLSF. The chain couples TRBV20-1 to TRBJ1-4; D is unresolved. This CDR3 has 11 residues. From germline, CDR1 is DFQATT and CDR2 SNEGSKA (reference sequence).

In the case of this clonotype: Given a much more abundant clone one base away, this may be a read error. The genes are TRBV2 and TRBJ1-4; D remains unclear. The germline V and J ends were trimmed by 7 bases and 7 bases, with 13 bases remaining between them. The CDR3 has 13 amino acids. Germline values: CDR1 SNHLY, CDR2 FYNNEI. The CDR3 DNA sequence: TGTGCCAGCAAAGGGTATAAGAGTGAAAAACTGTTTTTT. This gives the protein CASKGYKSEKLFF.

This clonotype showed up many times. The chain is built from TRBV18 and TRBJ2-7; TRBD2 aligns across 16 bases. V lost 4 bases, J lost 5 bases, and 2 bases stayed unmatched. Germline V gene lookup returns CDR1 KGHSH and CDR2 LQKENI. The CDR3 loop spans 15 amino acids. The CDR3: CASSLGTSGRDEQYF. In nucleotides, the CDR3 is TGTGCCAGCTCACTCGGGACTAGCGGGAGGGACGAGCAGTACTTC.

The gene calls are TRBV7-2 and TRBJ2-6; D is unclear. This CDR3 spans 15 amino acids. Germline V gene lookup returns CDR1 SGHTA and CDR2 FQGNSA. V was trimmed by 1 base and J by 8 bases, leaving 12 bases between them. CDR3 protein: CASSLDTVGSNVLTF. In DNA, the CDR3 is TGTGCCAGCAGCTTAGACACAGTCGGTTCCAACGTCCTGACTTTC.

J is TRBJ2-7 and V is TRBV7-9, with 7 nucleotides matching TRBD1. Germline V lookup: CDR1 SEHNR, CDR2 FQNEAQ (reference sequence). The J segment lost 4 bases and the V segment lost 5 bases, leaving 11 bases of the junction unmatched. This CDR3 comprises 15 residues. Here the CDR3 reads CASSGTAASVYEQYF. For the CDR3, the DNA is TGTGCCAGCAGCGGGACAGCTGCTTCAGTTTACGAGCAGTACTTC.

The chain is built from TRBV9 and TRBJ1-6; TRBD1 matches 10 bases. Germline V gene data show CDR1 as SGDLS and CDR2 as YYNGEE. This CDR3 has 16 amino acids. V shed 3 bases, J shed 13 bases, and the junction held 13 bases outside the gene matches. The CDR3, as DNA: TGTGCCAGCAGCGCATCGCCGACAGGGGGCGAAGGGCCCCTCCACTTT. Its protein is CASSASPTGGEGPLHF.

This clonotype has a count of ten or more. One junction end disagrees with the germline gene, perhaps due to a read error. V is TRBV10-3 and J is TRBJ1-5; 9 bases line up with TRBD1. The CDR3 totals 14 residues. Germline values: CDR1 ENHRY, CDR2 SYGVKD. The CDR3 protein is CASSSQGAFQPQHF. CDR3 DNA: TGTGCCAGCAGTTCACAGGGGGCTTTTCAGCCCCAGCATTTT.

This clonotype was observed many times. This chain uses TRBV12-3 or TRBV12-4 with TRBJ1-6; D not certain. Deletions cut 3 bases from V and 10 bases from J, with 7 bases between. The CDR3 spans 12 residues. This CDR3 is CASSLSQSPLHF. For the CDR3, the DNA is TGTGCCAGCAGTTTGTCACAGTCACCCCTCCACTTT.

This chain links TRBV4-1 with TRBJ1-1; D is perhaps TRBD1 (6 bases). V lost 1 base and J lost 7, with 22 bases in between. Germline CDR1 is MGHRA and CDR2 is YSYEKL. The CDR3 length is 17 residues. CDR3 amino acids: CASSQGWGHDYLGEAFF. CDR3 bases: TGCGCCAGCAGCCAAGGGTGGGGACATGACTACCTAGGTGAAGCTTTCTTT.